This T cell receptor (beta chain) was recovered during a study of glioma-infiltrating T cells. In its sample, this clonotype was seen many times. Its antigen is unknown. Whole-study findings and limits: Very few CDR3 sequences were shared between tissue and blood.

Using RNA template, CDR3s of TCR alpha and beta were amplified with iRepertoire arm-PCR. MiXCR, run by TCRdb on the multiplex PCR reads, gives a single entry per CDR3 protein. The sample yields about 190,000 distinct CDR3 sequences, 32% seen once. CDR3 size: 17 residues. Trimming removed 0 bases from V and 0 bases from J, with 15 bases in between. CDR1 is LGHNA, CDR2 YSLEER, per germline. The sequencing sample was made of glioma tissue, nonneoplastic brain tissue, or PBMCs (not recorded which). This rearrangement joins TRBV4-3 to TRBJ2-7; tentatively, D is TRBD1 or TRBD2 (7 bases each). The receptor comes from a human donor with low-grade glioma or glioblastoma, undergoing nonglioma brain surgery, or in good health (not recorded which). Here the CDR3 DNA reads TGCGCCAGCAGCCAAGATGGGAGCGGGGACAGCTCCTACGAGCAGTACTTC. It translates to CASSQDGSGDSSYEQYF.